The text below deals with one T cell receptor (beta chain). During colonoscopy, one to two rectal pinch biopsies were collected. The data were obtained in a study of pediatric ulcerative colitis. This was a survey-level run. Measured with immunoSEQ multiplex PCR; TCRdb has only the in-frame clones, and not every one. This sample has about 35,000 clones, with around 80% found just once. Trimming cost V 5 bases and J 2 bases; bases outside gene matches: 11. This CDR3 region has 17 residues. Germline values: CDR1 SGHVS, CDR2 FNYEAQ. Sequenced: gut tissue. The V and J genes are TRBV7-6 and TRBJ2-1, with 8 nucleotides matching TRBD2. The sequence came from a boy younger than 18 with mild ulcerative colitis. The CDR3 sequence: CASSPGPGLEPYNEQFF. The CDR3 coding sequence is TGTGCCAGCAGCCCAGGTCCGGGACTAGAGCCCTACAATGAGCAGTTCTTC.